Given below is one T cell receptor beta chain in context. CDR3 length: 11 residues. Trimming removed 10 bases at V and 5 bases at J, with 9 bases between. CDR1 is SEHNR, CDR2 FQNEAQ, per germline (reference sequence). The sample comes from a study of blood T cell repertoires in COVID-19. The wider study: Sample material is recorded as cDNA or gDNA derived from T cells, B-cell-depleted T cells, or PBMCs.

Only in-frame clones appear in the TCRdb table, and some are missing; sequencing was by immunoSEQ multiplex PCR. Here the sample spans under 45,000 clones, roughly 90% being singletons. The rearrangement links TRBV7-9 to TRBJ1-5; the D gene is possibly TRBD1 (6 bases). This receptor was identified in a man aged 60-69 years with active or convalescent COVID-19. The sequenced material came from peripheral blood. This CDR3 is CAKNRDQPQHF. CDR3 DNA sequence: TGTGCCAAAAACAGGGATCAGCCCCAGCATTTT.